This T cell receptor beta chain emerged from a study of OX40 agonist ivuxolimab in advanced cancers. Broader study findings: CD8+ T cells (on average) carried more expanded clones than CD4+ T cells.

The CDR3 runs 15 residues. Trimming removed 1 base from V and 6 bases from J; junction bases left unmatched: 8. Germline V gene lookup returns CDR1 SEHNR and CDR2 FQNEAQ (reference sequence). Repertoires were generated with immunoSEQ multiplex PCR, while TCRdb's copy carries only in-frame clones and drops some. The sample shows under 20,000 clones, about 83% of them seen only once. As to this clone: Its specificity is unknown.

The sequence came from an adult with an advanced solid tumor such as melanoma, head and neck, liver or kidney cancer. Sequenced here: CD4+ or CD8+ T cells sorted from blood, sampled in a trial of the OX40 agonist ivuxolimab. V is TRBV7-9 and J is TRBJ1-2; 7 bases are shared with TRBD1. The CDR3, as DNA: TGTGCCAGCAGCTTAGATTCGACAGGGAGAGATGGCTACACCTTC. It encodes CASSLDSTGRDGYTF.